The 21 T cell receptor beta chains below were found in one sample sequenced in a study of OX40 agonist ivuxolimab in advanced cancers. The repertoire was sequenced with immunoSEQ multiplex PCR; TCRdb's copy has only in-frame clones and lacks some. The data show around 40,000 clones, about 82% seen once. Sequenced material: CD4+ or CD8+ T cells sorted from blood, taken in a trial of the OX40 agonist ivuxolimab. Receptor source: an adult with an advanced solid tumor such as melanoma, head and neck, liver or kidney cancer.

This clone was observed a single time. The chain couples TRBV19 to TRBJ1-2; D is uncertain. The germline CDR1 and CDR2 sequences are LNHDA and SQIVND (reference sequence). V lost 6 bases and J 1 base, leaving 12 bases between the germline ends. The CDR3 consists of 14 residues. The CDR3 region has the DNA TGTGCCAGTAGAAATACAGAATTTAACTATGGCTACACCTTC. Amino acids: CASRNTEFNYGYTF.

This clone occurred a few times. The gene calls are TRBV2 and TRBJ2-3, with 7 nucleotides matching TRBD1. CDR3 size: 15 residues. Per germline, CDR1 SNHLY and CDR2 FYNNEI. V shed 3 bases and J 2 bases; nucleotides not matched to a gene: 5. The CDR3 reads CASSDGDRDTDTQYF. CDR3 sequence (DNA): TGTGCCAGCAGTGATGGAGACAGGGACACAGATACGCAGTATTTT.

The chain employs TRBV28 and TRBJ1-3, with unresolved D. CDR3 length: 10 amino acids. Germline V gene lookup returns CDR1 MDHEN and CDR2 SYDVKM. The CDR3 DNA reads TGTGCTAGCGGGGGAAACACCATATATTTT. Translated, it gives CASGGNTIYF.

This clone was detected only a few times. The chain links TRBV6-1 to TRBJ1-5; D uncertain. Trimming took off 7 bases at V and 0 bases at J, with 13 bases between the two ends. The CDR3 is 15 residues long. CDR1 MNHNS and CDR2 SASEGT come from the germline V gene. The CDR3 region has the DNA TGTGCCAGCATCTCAACACTGAATAGCAATCAGCCCCAGCATTTT. This codes for CASISTLNSNQPQHF.

The chain carries TRBV6-5 and TRBJ1-6, with 7 nucleotides matching TRBD1. Per germline, CDR1 MNHEY and CDR2 SVGAGI. The CDR3 sequence is 14 residues long. The J segment lost 6 bases and the V segment lost 7 bases, leaving 6 bases of the junction unmatched. CDR3 sequence reads: CASKPGQPNSPLHF. CDR3 nucleotides: TGTGCCAGCAAACCGGGACAGCCTAATTCACCCCTCCACTTT.

The chain joins TRBV9 to TRBJ2-5; D is undetermined. The CDR3 runs 16 residues. CDR1 and CDR2 from the germline V gene are SGDLS and YYNGEE. V was shortened by 2 bases and J by 2 bases, with 16 bases between the two germline ends. CDR3 sequence reads: CASSVQSTQPQETQYF. The CDR3 nucleotides are TGTGCCAGCAGCGTCCAATCGACACAACCTCAAGAGACCCAGTACTTC.

This rearrangement joins TRBV18 to TRBJ1-4; D is unclear. The CDR3 contains 14 residues. V gave up 3 bases and J gave up 5 bases, with 10 bases separating them. Germline V CDR1 and CDR2: KGHSH, LQKENI. The CDR3: CASSPRRVNEKLFF. For the CDR3, the DNA is TGTGCCAGCTCACCTCGCCGGGTAAATGAAAAACTGTTTTTT.

The chain employs TRBV6-5 and TRBJ1-2, with D hard to call. V was shortened by 2 bases and J by 4 bases, with 8 bases between the two germline ends. This CDR3 comprises 13 residues. Germline CDR1 and CDR2: MNHEY and SVGAGI. The CDR3 region has the DNA TGTGCCAGCAGTTACACTGGTGCCTATGGCTACACCTTC. It encodes CASSYTGAYGYTF.

The chain is built from TRBV7-9 and TRBJ2-7, with D perhaps matching TRBD2 (5 bases). Germline assignment: CDR1 SEHNR and CDR2 FQNEAQ (reference sequence). Trimming stripped 4 bases from V and 5 bases from J, with 18 bases between. This CDR3 has 15 amino acids. The CDR3 reads CASSSPGIGFHEQYF. The CDR3 DNA is TGTGCCAGCAGCTCCCCCGGGATAGGATTTCACGAGCAGTACTTC.

This clone turned up a few times. The chain employs TRBV19 and TRBJ2-3, with 9 bases that match TRBD1. The CDR3 has 15 amino acids. Germline V lookup: CDR1 LNHDA, CDR2 SQIVND (reference sequence). The J segment lost 6 bases and the V segment lost 4 bases, leaving 8 bases of the junction unmatched. CDR3 protein: CASSTGTGRIDTQYF. The CDR3 DNA reads TGTGCCAGTAGTACCGGGACAGGGAGGATCGATACGCAGTATTTT.

The gene calls are TRBV6-5 and TRBJ1-5, with D possibly matching TRBD1 (5 bases). The CDR3 covers 15 residues. Between the trimmed V and J ends, which lost 0 bases and 1 base, there was a span of 7 bases. Germline V lookup: CDR1 MNHEY, CDR2 SVGAGI. CDR3 DNA: TGTGCCAGCAGTTACTCAGGGGCGAGCAATCAGCCCCAGCATTTT. This sequence encodes CASSYSGASNQPQHF.

The V gene is TRBV30, the J gene TRBJ2-3; no clear D gene. The germline V and J ends were trimmed by 4 bases and 4 bases, with 9 bases remaining between them. This CDR3 is 12 amino acids long. CDR1 and CDR2 (germline): GTSNPN, SVGIG (reference sequence). In nucleotides, the CDR3 is TGTGCCTGGACTCGGAGACCAGATACGCAGTATTTT. The encoded protein is CAWTRRPDTQYF. The whole variable domain, remainder taken from reference TRBV30 and TRBJ2-3, is SQTIHQWPATLVQPVGSPLSLECTVEGTSNPNLYWYRQAAGRGLQLLFYSVGIGQISSEVPQNLSASRPQDRQFILSSKKLLLSDSGFYLCAWTRRPDTQYFGPGTRLTVL.

V usage is TRBV6-5 and J usage is TRBJ2-5, with D perhaps TRBD1 (8 bases). V was trimmed by 0 bases and J by 5 bases, leaving 13 bases between them. The CDR3 spans 15 residues. Germline CDR1 MNHEY, CDR2 SVGAGI. The CDR3 DNA reads as TGTGCCAGCAGTTACTCCGGACAGGGAGGGGAGACCCAGTACTTC. This gives the protein CASSYSGQGGETQYF.

This sequence joins TRBV29-1 and TRBJ1-1; unclear D gene. CDR1 and CDR2 (germline): SQVTM, ANQGSEA. Trimming stripped 3 bases from V and 1 base from J, with 6 bases between. The CDR3 is 12 residues long. This CDR3 reads CSVEVGNTEAFF. CDR3 DNA: TGCAGCGTTGAGGTGGGGAACACTGAAGCTTTCTTT.

This clone showed up just a few times. CDR3 loop: CASSLPTNYGYTF. The CDR3 DNA sequence: TGTGCCAGCAGTTTACCGACTAACTATGGCTACACCTTC. The chain couples TRBV28 to TRBJ1-2; D gene uncertain. This CDR3 is 13 amino acids long. The germline V gene encodes CDR1 MDHEN and CDR2 SYDVKM. Deletions cut 2 bases from V and 0 bases from J, with 4 bases between.

This clone was counted a single time. The J gene is TRBJ2-3, the V gene TRBV4-2; D gene unclear. Germline V gene data show CDR1 as LGHNA and CDR2 as YNFKEQ. Trimming took 6 bases from V and 3 from J, leaving 19 bases between them. CDR3 size: 16 residues. The CDR3 sequence is CASRPGSTAGTDTQYF. CDR3 nucleotide sequence: TGTGCCAGCAGACCCGGTTCTACAGCTGGAACAGATACGCAGTATTTT.

Note on this clone: A read error may explain this, as a much larger clone is one base away. The chain has TRBV5-1 and TRBJ2-4; perhaps TRBD2 as D (7 bases). The CDR3 is made up of 15 amino acids. Per the germline V gene, CDR1 is SGHRS and CDR2 is YFSETQ. V lost 3 bases and J lost 6, with 16 bases in between. CDR3 in amino acids: CASSWRGGGGNIQYF. CDR3 DNA: TGCGCCAGCAGCTGGCGCGGGGGCGGGGGAAACATTCAGTACTTC.

The gene calls are TRBV5-1 and TRBJ2-5; 10 bases map to TRBD2. The better agreement between TRBJ2-7 and the DNA end casts doubt on the J call. The germline CDR1 and CDR2 sequences are SGHRS and YFSETQ. CDR3 length: 15 amino acids. CDR3 sequence: CASSRKRGGQDEQYF. In nucleotides, the CDR3 is TGCGCCAGCAGCCGAAAGCGGGGGGGCCAAGACGAGCAGTACTTC.

The chain carries TRBV9 and TRBJ2-5, with 12 bases fitting TRBD1. Germline V gives CDR1 SGDLS, CDR2 YYNGEE. The CDR3 totals 15 residues. The junction had 5 bases not matched to a gene; V was cut back by 3 bases and J by 5 bases. In DNA form, the CDR3 reads TGTGCCAGCAGCGCGGGACAGGGGGCTGGGGAGACCCAGTACTTC. This codes for CASSAGQGAGETQYF.

The rearrangement joins TRBV27 to TRBJ2-3; D not resolved. The length of the CDR3 is 12 residues. Trimming removed 6 bases at V and 6 bases at J, with 10 bases between. Per the germline V gene, CDR1 is MNHEY and CDR2 is SMNVEV (reference sequence). In DNA, the CDR3 is TGTGCCAGCAGCAGATGGCGGGATACGCAGTATTTT. This sequence encodes CASSRWRDTQYF.

A few counts support this clone. The genes are TRBV10-3 and TRBJ2-7, with TRBD1 matching over 9 bases. V shed 6 bases and J 4 bases; nucleotides not matched to a gene: 4. The CDR3 extends over 13 amino acids. The germline V gene has CDR1 ENHRY and CDR2 SYGVKD. As DNA, the CDR3 is TGTGCCATCAGCCCGGGACAGGGTTACGAGCAGTACTTC. It yields the protein CAISPGQGYEQYF.